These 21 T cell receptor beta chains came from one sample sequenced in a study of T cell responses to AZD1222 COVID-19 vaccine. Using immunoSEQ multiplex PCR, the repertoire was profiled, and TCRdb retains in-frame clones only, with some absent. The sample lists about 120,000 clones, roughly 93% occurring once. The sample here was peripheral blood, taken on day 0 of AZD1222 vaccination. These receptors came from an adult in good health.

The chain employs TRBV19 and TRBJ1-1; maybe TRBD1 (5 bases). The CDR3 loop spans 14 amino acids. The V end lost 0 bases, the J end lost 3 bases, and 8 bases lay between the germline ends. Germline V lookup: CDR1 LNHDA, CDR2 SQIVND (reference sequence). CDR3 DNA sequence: TGTGCCAGTAGTATAGACAGGGTTGACACTGAAGCTTTCTTT. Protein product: CASSIDRVDTEAFF.

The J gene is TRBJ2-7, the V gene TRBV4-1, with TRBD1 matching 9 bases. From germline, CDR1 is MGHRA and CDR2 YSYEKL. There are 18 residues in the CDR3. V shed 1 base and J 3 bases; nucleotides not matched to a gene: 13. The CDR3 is CASSQGAPGTGPYYEQYF. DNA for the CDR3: TGCGCCAGCAGCCAAGGGGCCCCCGGGACAGGGCCTTACTACGAGCAGTACTTC.

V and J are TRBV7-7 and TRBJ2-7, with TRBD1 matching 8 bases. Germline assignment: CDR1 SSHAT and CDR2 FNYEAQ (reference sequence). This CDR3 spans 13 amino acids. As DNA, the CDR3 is TGTGCTAGCAGCCTTGACAGGGGCCACGAGCAGTACGTC. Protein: CASSLDRGHEQYV.

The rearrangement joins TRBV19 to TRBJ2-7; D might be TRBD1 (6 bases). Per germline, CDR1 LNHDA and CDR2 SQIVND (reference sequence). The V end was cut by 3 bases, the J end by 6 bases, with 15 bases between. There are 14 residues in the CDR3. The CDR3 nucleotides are TGTGCCAGTAGTATCGAGGGGGAATTGGGCGAGCAGTACTTC. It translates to CASSIEGELGEQYF. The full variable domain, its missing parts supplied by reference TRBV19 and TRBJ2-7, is DGGITQSPKYLFRKEGQNVTLSCEQNLNHDAMYWYRQDPGQGLRLIYYSQIVNDFQKGDIAEGYSVSREKKESFPLTVTSAQKNPTAFYLCASSIEGELGEQYFGPGTRLTVT.

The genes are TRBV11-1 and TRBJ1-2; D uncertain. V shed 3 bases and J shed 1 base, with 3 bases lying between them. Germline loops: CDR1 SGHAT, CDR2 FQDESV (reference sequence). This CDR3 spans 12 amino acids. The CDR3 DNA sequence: TGTGCCAGCAGCTTTGGTAACTATGGCTACACCTTC. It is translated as CASSFGNYGYTF.

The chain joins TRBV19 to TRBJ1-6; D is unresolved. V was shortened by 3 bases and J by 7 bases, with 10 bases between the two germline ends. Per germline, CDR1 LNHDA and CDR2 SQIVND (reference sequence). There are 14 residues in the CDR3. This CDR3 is CASSIGSGNSPLHF. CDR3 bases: TGTGCCAGTAGTATCGGCAGTGGAAATTCACCCCTCCACTTT. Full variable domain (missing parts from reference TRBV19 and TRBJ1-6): DGGITQSPKYLFRKEGQNVTLSCEQNLNHDAMYWYRQDPGQGLRLIYYSQIVNDFQKGDIAEGYSVSREKKESFPLTVTSAQKNPTAFYLCASSIGSGNSPLHFGNGTRLTVT.

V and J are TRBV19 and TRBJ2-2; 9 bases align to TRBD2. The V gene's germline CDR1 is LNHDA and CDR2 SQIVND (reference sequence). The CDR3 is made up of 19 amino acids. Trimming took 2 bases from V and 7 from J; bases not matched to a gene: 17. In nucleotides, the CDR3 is TGTGCCAGTAGTATACGGACTCGCGGGGGGGCTTACAAGAGCGGGGAGCTGTTTTTT. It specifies CASSIRTRGGAYKSGELFF.

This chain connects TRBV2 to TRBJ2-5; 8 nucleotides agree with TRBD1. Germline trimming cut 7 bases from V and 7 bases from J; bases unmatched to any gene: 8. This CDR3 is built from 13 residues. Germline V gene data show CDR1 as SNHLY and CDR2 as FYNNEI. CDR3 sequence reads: CASNGQGIGTQYF. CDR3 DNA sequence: TGTGCCAGCAATGGACAGGGAATAGGGACCCAGTACTTC. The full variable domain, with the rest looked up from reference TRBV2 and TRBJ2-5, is EPEVTQTPSHQVTQMGQEVILRCVPISNHLYFYWYRQILGQKVEFLVSFYNNEISEKSEIFDDQFSVERPDGSNFTLKIRSTKLEDSAMYFCASNGQGIGTQYFGPGTRLLVL.

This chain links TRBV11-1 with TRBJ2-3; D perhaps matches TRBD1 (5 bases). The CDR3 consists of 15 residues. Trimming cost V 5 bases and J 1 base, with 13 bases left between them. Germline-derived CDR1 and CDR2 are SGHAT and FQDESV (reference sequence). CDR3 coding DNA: TGTGCCAGCAGCCCAGCGAAAGGGGGCACAGATACGCAGTATTTT. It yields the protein CASSPAKGGTDTQYF.

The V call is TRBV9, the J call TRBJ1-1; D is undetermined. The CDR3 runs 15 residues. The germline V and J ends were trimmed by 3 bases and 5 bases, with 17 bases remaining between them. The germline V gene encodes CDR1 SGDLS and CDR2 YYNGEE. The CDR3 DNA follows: TGTGCCAGCAGCGCATCCCCGGGGAGAGGTACTGAAGCTTTCTTT. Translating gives CASSASPGRGTEAFF.

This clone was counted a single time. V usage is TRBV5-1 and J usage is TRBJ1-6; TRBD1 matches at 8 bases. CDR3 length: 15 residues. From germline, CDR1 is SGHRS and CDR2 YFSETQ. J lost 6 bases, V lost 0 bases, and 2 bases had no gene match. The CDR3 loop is CASSLATGVNSPLHF. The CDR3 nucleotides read TGCGCCAGCAGCTTGGCGACAGGGGTTAATTCACCCCTCCACTTT. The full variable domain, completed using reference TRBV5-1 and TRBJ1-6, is KAGVTQTPRYLIKTRGQQVTLSCSPISGHRSVSWYQQTPGQGLQFLFEYFSETQRNKGNFPGRFSGRQFSNSRSEMNVSTLELGDSALYLCASSLATGVNSPLHFGNGTRLTVT.

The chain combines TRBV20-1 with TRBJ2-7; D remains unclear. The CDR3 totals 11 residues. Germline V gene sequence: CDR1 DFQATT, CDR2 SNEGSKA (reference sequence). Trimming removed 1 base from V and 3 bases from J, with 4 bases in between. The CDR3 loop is CSARGGYEQYF. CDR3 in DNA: TGCAGTGCTAGAGGCGGCTACGAGCAGTACTTC.

The CDR3 region is CASSYGNSPLHF. As DNA, the CDR3 is TGTGCCAGCAGTTATGGGAATTCACCCCTCCACTTT. This sequence joins TRBV6-5 and TRBJ1-6; no firm D call. The germline V gene has CDR1 MNHEY and CDR2 SVGAGI. With 3 bases removed from V and 7 bases from J, the gap between germline ends came to 4 bases. There are 12 residues in the CDR3.

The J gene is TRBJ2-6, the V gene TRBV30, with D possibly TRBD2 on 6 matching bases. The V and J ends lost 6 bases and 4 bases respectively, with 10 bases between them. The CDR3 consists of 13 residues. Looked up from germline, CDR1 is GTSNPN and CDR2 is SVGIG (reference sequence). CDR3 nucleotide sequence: TGTGCCTGCCAGGAGGGGGGGGCCAACGTCCTGACTTTC. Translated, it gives CACQEGGANVLTF.

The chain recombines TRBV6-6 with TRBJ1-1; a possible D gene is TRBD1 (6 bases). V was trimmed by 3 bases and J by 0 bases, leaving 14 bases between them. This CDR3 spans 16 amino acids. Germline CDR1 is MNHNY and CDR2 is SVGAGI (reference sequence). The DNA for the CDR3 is TGTGCCAGCAGTTATGGCAGGGGAGAGTTGAACACTGAAGCTTTCTTT. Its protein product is CASSYGRGELNTEAFF.

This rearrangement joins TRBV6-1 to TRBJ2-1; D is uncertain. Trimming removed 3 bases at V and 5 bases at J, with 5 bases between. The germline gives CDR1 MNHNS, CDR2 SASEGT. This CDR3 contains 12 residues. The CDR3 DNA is TGTGCCAGCAGTGACAGAGACAATGAGCAGTTCTTC. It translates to CASSDRDNEQFF.

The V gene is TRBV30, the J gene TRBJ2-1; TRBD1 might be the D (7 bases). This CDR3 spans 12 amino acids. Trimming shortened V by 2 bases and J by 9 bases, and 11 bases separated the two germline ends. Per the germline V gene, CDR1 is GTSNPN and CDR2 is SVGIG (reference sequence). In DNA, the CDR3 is TGTGCCTGGAGTACCCAGGGGGGTGAGCAGTTCTTC. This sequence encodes CAWSTQGGEQFF.

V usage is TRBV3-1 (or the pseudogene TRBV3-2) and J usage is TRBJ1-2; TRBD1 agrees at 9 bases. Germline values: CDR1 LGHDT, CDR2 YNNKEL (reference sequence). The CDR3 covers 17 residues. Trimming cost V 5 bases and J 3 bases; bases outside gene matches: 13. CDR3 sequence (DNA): TGTGCCAGCAGCACCCTTTTCGAGACAGGGGGTGACTATGGCTACACCTTC. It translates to CASSTLFETGGDYGYTF.

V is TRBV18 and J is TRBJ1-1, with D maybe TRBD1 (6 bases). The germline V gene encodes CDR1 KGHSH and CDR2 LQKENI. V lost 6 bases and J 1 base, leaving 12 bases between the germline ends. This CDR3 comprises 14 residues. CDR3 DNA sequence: TGTGCCAGCTCCCAGGGACATCAGAACACTGAAGCTTTCTTT. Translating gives CASSQGHQNTEAFF.

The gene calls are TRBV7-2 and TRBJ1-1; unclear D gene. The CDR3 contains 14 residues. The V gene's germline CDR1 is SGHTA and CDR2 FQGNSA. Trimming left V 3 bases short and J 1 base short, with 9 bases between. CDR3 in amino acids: CASSFSGGNTEAFF. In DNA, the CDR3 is TGTGCCAGCAGCTTTTCCGGTGGGAACACTGAAGCTTTCTTT.

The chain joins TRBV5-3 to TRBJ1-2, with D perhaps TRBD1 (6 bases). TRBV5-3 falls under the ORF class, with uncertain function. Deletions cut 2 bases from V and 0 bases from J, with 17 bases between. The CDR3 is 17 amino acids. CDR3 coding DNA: TGTGCCAGAAGCTTTAGGGGGTTCGACTGCGCTAACTATGGCTACACCTTC. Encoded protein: CARSFRGFDCANYGYTF.